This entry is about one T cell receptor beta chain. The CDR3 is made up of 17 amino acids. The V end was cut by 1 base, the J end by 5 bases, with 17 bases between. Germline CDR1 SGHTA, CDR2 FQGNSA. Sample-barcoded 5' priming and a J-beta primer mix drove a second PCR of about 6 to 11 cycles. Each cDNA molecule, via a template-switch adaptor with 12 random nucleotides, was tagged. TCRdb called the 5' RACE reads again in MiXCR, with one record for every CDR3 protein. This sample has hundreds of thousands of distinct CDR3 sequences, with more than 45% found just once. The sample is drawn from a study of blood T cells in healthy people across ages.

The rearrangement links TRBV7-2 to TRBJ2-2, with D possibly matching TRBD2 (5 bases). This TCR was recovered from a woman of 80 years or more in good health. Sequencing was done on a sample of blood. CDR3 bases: TGTGCCAGCAGCTTAGACCCACAAGCGGTGGTTACCGGGGAGCTGTTTTTT. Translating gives CASSLDPQAVVTGELFF.